This T cell receptor beta chain is drawn from a study of identical twins (dated by TCRdb to about 2016). Describing the broader study: To test whether fetal clonotypes persist, the study used deep sequencing on TCR alpha and beta repertoires from monozygotic twins, unrelated adults of various ages, and cord blood. To rule out contamination, replicate twin experiments were performed at different times with different library preparation protocols. The paper as a whole reports these results and caveats: Because the same donors could not be followed over many years, conclusions were based on cross-sectional statistical analysis. Fewer insertions were carried by abundant cord blood beta clonotypes, a similar but weaker trend appeared in young adult naive repertoires, and no such trend appeared in memory repertoires. Out-of-frame TCR alpha sharing in monozygotic twins was systematically underestimated by recombination models, whereas sharing between unrelated individuals was in agreement with the recombination models. Excess twin sharing in beta out-of-frame sequences was weaker because fewer shared sequences lowered the signal-to-noise ratio. Zero-insertion analyses could be partly confounded by invariant T cells such as MAIT and iNKT, though diverse VJ usage argued against such confounding for most clonotypes. Compared with coincidental sharing between unrelated individuals, out-of-frame TCR alpha sequences shared between twins showed an excess of sequences with low generation probability.

Only healthy Caucasian donors were included. The researchers also sequenced three unrelated adults who were not twins: a male aged 18 to 30, a male aged 50 to 59, and a female aged 50 to 59. Using Miltenyi CD45RO+ enrichment and human naive T-cell isolation kits, memory (CD45RO+) and naive T cells were isolated from PBMC. Concerning this clonotype: Its specific antigen is unknown. Per-base qualities were not stored, and no clone one base away is much larger.

To prepare the library, 5' RACE was applied. Sequencing took place on an Illumina HiSeq 2000. Template switching added a universal primer binding site, and the final cDNA carried a unique molecular identifier that allowed TCR cDNA molecules to be counted accurately. Specific primers in the conserved constant-segment region were used to synthesize first-strand cDNA for TCR alpha and beta chains. To control for contamination, every cDNA library carried two barcodes: a SMART-Mk sample barcode plus Illumina barcodes. TruSeq adapter sequences and Illumina sample barcodes were added in two successive PCR steps. The TCR alpha and beta cDNA libraries were sequenced on the Illumina HiSeq platform using custom primers. The study's processing was this. Raw reads were processed with MiGEC to extract unique molecular identifiers, and MiXCR was used to determine CDR3 positions. For each individual, recombination models were inferred using an EM algorithm with the repgenHMM and IGoR tools. The analysis of shared clonotypes was done with the tcR package in R, with sharing normalized by the product of cloneset sizes. To study raw recombination free of thymic and clonal selection effects, out-of-frame nonproductive sequences were analyzed. TCRdb cleaned the public reads at Q25 with fastp, built clones with MiXCR and kept in-frame beta chains. Rows merge per CDR3 protein into single entries with the most common DNA and genes. The V and J calls here are based on TCRdb, not the publication. The sample data list about 450,000 distinct CDR3 sequences, and less than 20% of these were observed just once. Less than 15% of the sample rests with the top ten.

Its CDR3 holds 12 amino acids, cysteine through phenylalanine. Only CDR3 DNA remains: 36 bases, in frame from the first base. CDR1 and CDR2 are read off the germline V gene (reference sequence) as LNHNV and YYDKDF. V has 5 bases trimmed and J has 8 bases trimmed; junction bases matching no gene number 3. This TCR was recovered from a man aged 45-60 years in good health. The receptor chain draws on TRBV15 and TRBJ2-1, and TRBD2 matches 7 of the central bases. The sequenced sample consisted of naive T cells sorted from blood. The cell subset or site label here, explained by the study, means: cells isolated with a human naive T-cell isolation kit. The CDR3 is CATSGLVHEQFF. The sequenced DNA is TGTGCCACCAGCGGACTAGTCCATGAGCAGTTCTTC.